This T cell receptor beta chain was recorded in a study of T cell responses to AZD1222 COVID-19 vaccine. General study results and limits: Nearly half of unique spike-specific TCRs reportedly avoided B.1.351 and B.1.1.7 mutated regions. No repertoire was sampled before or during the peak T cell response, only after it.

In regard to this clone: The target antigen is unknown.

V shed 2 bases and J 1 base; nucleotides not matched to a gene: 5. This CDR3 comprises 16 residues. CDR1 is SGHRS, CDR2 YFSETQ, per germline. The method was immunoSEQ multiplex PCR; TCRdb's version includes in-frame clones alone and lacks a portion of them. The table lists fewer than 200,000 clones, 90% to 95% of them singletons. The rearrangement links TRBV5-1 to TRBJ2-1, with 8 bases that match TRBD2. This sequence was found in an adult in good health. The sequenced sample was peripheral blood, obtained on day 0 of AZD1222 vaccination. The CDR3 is CASSLDGTSSYNEQFF. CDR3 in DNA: TGCGCCAGCAGCTTAGATGGGACTAGTTCCTACAATGAGCAGTTCTTC.